These 15 T cell receptor beta chains were all obtained from the same sample, sequenced in a study of blood T cell repertoires in COVID-19. Generated by immunoSEQ multiplex PCR, the TCRdb table keeps only in-frame clones and is missing some. Here the sample spans 180,000 or so clones, 70% to 90% being singletons. Sequenced sample: peripheral blood. The origin of the receptors is a middle-aged man who had recovered from COVID-19.

The rearrangement links TRBV6-1 to TRBJ2-6; possible D gene TRBD1, 5 bases. From germline, CDR1 is MNHNS and CDR2 SASEGT. Trimming took off 2 bases at V and 2 bases at J, with 7 bases between the two ends. The CDR3 length is 15 residues. The CDR3 DNA reads TGTGCCAGCAGTGAACAGGGAACTGGGGCCAACGTCCTGACTTTC. Amino acids: CASSEQGTGANVLTF.

The J gene is TRBJ2-3, the V gene TRBV7-3; 8 bases map to TRBD2. The J segment lost 4 bases and the V segment lost 3 bases, leaving 6 bases of the junction unmatched. The length of the CDR3 is 15 residues. Germline V CDR1 and CDR2: SGHTA, FQGTGA. The CDR3 is CASSFTGGFADTQYF. CDR3 bases: TGTGCCAGCAGCTTTACGGGGGGGTTCGCAGATACGCAGTATTTT.

V and J are TRBV5-4 and TRBJ2-1, with 11 bases aligning to TRBD2. The CDR3 is 17 amino acids. Trimming cost V 5 bases and J 0 bases; bases outside gene matches: 7. Germline V gene sequence: CDR1 SGHNT, CDR2 YYREEE (reference sequence). The CDR3 loop is CASSQRLAGSSYNEQFF. CDR3 nucleotides: TGTGCCAGCAGTCAAAGACTAGCGGGGTCCTCCTACAATGAGCAGTTCTTC.

This chain uses TRBV28 with TRBJ2-7; 11 bases map to TRBD1. The CDR3 is 13 residues long. CDR1 is MDHEN, CDR2 SYDVKM, per germline. V gave up 8 bases and J gave up 6 bases; unmatched junction bases: 6. The CDR3 nucleotides are TGTGCCAGCGTGGGGGACAGGGGGACCGAGCAGTACTTC. Protein product: CASVGDRGTEQYF.

V usage is TRBV5-5 and J usage is TRBJ1-2; D not certain. Trimming stripped 1 base from V and 1 base from J, with 8 bases between. Germline V CDR1 and CDR2: SGHKS, YYEKEE (reference sequence). CDR3 length equals 14 residues. The CDR3: CASSLLEFNYGYTF. CDR3 bases: TGTGCCAGCAGCTTGCTTGAGTTTAACTATGGCTACACCTTC.

V and J are TRBV23-1 and TRBJ1-5; 7 nucleotides align to TRBD1. TRBV23-1 is an ORF for which the function is uncertain. The CDR3 is made up of 16 amino acids. After removal of 4 bases from V and 3 bases from J, the junction contained 9 bases not matched to a gene. The CDR3 spells CASSRRQGRINQPQHF. The CDR3 DNA is TGCGCCAGCAGTCGCCGACAGGGCAGAATCAATCAGCCCCAGCATTTT.

The gene calls are TRBV12-3 or TRBV12-4 and TRBJ2-7, with 9 nucleotides matching TRBD1. The CDR3 totals 13 residues. Trimming took 5 bases from V and 6 from J; bases not matched to a gene: 5. CDR3 in amino acids: CASSLGQGFEQYF. The CDR3 DNA reads TGTGCCAGCAGTCTGGGACAGGGTTTCGAGCAGTACTTC.

The gene calls are TRBV4-3 and TRBJ2-1; TRBD2 is a possible D gene (6 bases). The ends were cut back, 2 bases at V and 8 bases at J, with 13 bases in the middle. The CDR3 covers 14 residues. CDR1 is LGHNA and CDR2 is YSLEER in the germline V gene. CDR3: CASSQRRASDEQFF. In nucleotides, the CDR3 is TGCGCCAGCAGCCAACGCAGAGCTAGCGATGAGCAGTTCTTC.

The chain joins TRBV3-1 (or the pseudogene TRBV3-2) to TRBJ2-1, with 9 bases lining up with TRBD2. Per the germline V gene, CDR1 is LGHDT and CDR2 is YNNKEL (reference sequence). J gave up 8 bases and V 5 bases, and 7 bases lay outside the gene matches. The CDR3 extends over 14 amino acids. CDR3 amino acids: CASSKGLALDEQFF. The DNA of the CDR3 is TGTGCCAGCAGCAAAGGACTAGCGCTCGATGAGCAGTTCTTC.

The rearrangement joins TRBV18 to TRBJ1-4; D ambiguous. The germline CDR1 and CDR2 sequences are KGHSH and LQKENI. Trimming took 3 bases from V and 7 from J, leaving 9 bases between them. This CDR3 comprises 13 residues. This chain's CDR3 is CASSPPRFEKLFF. As DNA, the CDR3 is TGTGCCAGCTCACCGCCCAGGTTTGAAAAACTGTTTTTT.

The chain has TRBV18 and TRBJ2-3; D not certain. Germline V gene lookup returns CDR1 KGHSH and CDR2 LQKENI. The CDR3 spans 12 residues. V lost 1 base, J lost 4 bases, and 3 bases lay in between. As DNA, the CDR3 is TGTGCCAGCTCACCACGAGCAGATACGCAGTATTTT. This encodes CASSPRADTQYF. Supplemented by reference TRBV18 and TRBJ2-3, the full variable domain reads NAGVMQNPRHLVRRRGQEARLRCSPMKGHSHVYWYRQLPEEGLKFMVYLQKENIIDESGMPKERFSAEFPKEGPSILRIQQVVRGDSAAYFCASSPRADTQYFGPGTRLTVL.

The chain is built from TRBV7-9 and TRBJ1-2; D is possibly TRBD1 (5 bases). Between the trimmed V and J ends, which lost 1 base and 3 bases, there was a span of 9 bases. Per germline, CDR1 SEHNR and CDR2 FQNEAQ (reference sequence). The CDR3 consists of 14 residues. This CDR3 is CASSLGGVDYGYTF. In DNA, the CDR3 is TGTGCCAGCAGCTTAGGGGGGGTGGACTATGGCTACACCTTC.

The rearrangement joins TRBV19 to TRBJ2-7, with 8 bases lining up with TRBD2. V lost 2 bases, J lost 6 bases, and 3 bases stayed unmatched. The CDR3 is 13 amino acids. From germline, CDR1 is LNHDA and CDR2 SQIVND (reference sequence). The CDR3 DNA reads as TGTGCCAGTAGTATAAAGCGGGAGAGCGAGCAGTACTTC. Protein product: CASSIKRESEQYF.

The chain is built from TRBV7-9 and TRBJ2-7; possible D gene TRBD1, 6 bases. The V end was cut by 11 bases, the J end by 3 bases, with 20 bases between. CDR1 is SEHNR and CDR2 is FQNEAQ in the germline V gene (reference sequence). The CDR3 extends over 14 amino acids. In DNA, the CDR3 is TGTGCCGGGGGTACTTTGGACAGCTACTACGAGCAGTACTTC. Translation gives CAGGTLDSYYEQYF.

V and J are TRBV4-2 and TRBJ2-5; TRBD1 aligns across 9 bases. V lost 0 bases, J lost 1 base, and 0 bases stayed unmatched. This CDR3 spans 15 amino acids. Germline V gene data show CDR1 as LGHNA and CDR2 as YNFKEQ. CDR3 in DNA: TGTGCCAGCAGCCAAGAGGGACAGGGCCAAGAGACCCAGTACTTC. It translates to CASSQEGQGQETQYF.